A selection of T cell receptor beta chains follows, all from one sample in a study of blood T cells in healthy people across ages. Using its own MiXCR run on the 5' RACE reads, TCRdb lists one record per CDR3 protein. The repertoire holds almost 550,000 distinct CDR3 sequences, around 24% seen once, with around 10% in the top ten. These data are also associated with another study on T cells of mothers and their children.

The sequenced material came from blood. These receptor sequences come from a boy aged 10-17 years in good health. Each CDR3 is given with its conserved first and last residue. A D gene is named only where the DNA matches it firmly. Size is stated for part of the rows, as once, few or many counts, or as a class when the clone is expanded.

d_call: -
clone_size: -
v_call: TRBV6-2/TRBV6-3
j_call: TRBJ1-2
cdr3_aa: CASSYSSGLTNYGYTF
cdr3_nt: TGTGCCAGCAGTTACTCCTCGGGGTTGACTAACTATGGCTACACCTTC

d_call: TRBD1
clone_size: -
v_call: TRBV18
j_call: TRBJ2-5
cdr3_aa: CASSPTLGQTQETQYF
cdr3_nt: TGTGCCAGCTCACCGACGCTGGGACAGACTCAAGAGACCCAGTACTTC

d_call: -
clone_size: -
v_call: TRBV11-3
j_call: TRBJ2-2
cdr3_aa: CASSWAVRGFTGELFF
cdr3_nt: TGTGCCAGCAGTTGGGCTGTTCGAGGATTCACCGGGGAGCTGTTTTTT

d_call: TRBD1
clone_size: -
v_call: TRBV6-2/TRBV6-3
j_call: TRBJ2-7
cdr3_aa: CASSRAGTASYEQYF
cdr3_nt: TGTGCCAGCAGTAGAGCCGGGACAGCCTCCTACGAGCAGTACTTC

d_call: -
clone_size: -
v_call: TRBV3-1
j_call: TRBJ2-7
cdr3_aa: CASSQGGNSYEQYF
cdr3_nt: TGTGCCAGCAGCCAGGGCGGAAACTCCTACGAGCAGTACTTC

d_call: -
clone_size: few
v_call: TRBV4-3
j_call: TRBJ1-2
cdr3_aa: CASSQAPQGRGHGYTF
cdr3_nt: TGCGCCAGCAGCCAAGCTCCACAGGGTAGAGGGCATGGCTACACCTTC

d_call: TRBD1
clone_size: few
v_call: TRBV4-3
j_call: TRBJ1-6
cdr3_aa: CASSQDPGQSYNSPLHF
cdr3_nt: TGCGCCAGCAGCCAAGATCCGGGACAGAGTTATAATTCACCCCTCCACTTT

d_call: TRBD1
clone_size: once
v_call: TRBV28
j_call: TRBJ2-3
cdr3_aa: CASSPGDRSRDTQYF
cdr3_nt: TGTGCCAGCAGCCCCGGGGACAGGTCGAGGGATACGCAGTATTTT

d_call: -
clone_size: many
v_call: TRBV29-1
j_call: TRBJ2-5
cdr3_aa: CSARSQETQYF
cdr3_nt: TGCAGCGCTAGATCTCAAGAGACCCAGTACTTC

d_call: -
clone_size: few
v_call: TRBV28
j_call: TRBJ1-5
cdr3_aa: CASSLAGVSNQPQHF
cdr3_nt: TGTGCCAGCAGTTTAGCCGGGGTTAGCAATCAGCCCCAGCATTTT

d_call: -
clone_size: -
v_call: TRBV28
j_call: TRBJ1-6
cdr3_aa: CAAIQGSSYNSPLHF
cdr3_nt: TGTGCCGCGATCCAGGGGAGCTCCTATAATTCACCCCTCCACTTT

d_call: TRBD2
clone_size: -
v_call: TRBV7-2
j_call: TRBJ2-5
cdr3_aa: CASSFGTSRETQYF
cdr3_nt: TGTGCCAGCAGCTTTGGGACTAGTAGAGAGACCCAGTACTTC

d_call: -
clone_size: -
v_call: TRBV7-2
j_call: TRBJ1-1
cdr3_aa: CASKQEGNTEAFF
cdr3_nt: TGTGCCAGCAAGCAAGAGGGGAACACTGAAGCTTTCTTT

d_call: -
clone_size: few
v_call: TRBV7-9
j_call: TRBJ2-4
cdr3_aa: CASSLGGWSVF
cdr3_nt: TGTGCCAGCAGCTTAGGAGGTTGGAGTGTCTTC

d_call: TRBD2
clone_size: -
v_call: TRBV28
j_call: TRBJ2-5
cdr3_aa: CASSLQGLGVSQETQYF
cdr3_nt: TGTGCCAGCAGTTTACAGGGACTAGGGGTCTCCCAAGAGACCCAGTACTTC

d_call: TRBD2
clone_size: few
v_call: TRBV9
j_call: TRBJ2-5
cdr3_aa: CASSPGLVSGPQETQYF
cdr3_nt: TGTGCCAGCAGCCCCGGGCTCGTTAGCGGGCCCCAAGAGACCCAGTACTTC

d_call: -
clone_size: -
v_call: TRBV6-6
j_call: TRBJ1-2
cdr3_aa: CASSYFPRVYGYTF
cdr3_nt: TGTGCCAGCAGTTACTTCCCTAGGGTCTATGGCTACACCTTC

d_call: -
clone_size: -
v_call: TRBV15
j_call: TRBJ1-2
cdr3_aa: CATSRDVGTRADGYTF
cdr3_nt: TGTGCCACCAGCAGAGATGTGGGGACCCGGGCGGATGGCTACACCTTC

d_call: -
clone_size: few
v_call: TRBV7-6
j_call: TRBJ2-3
cdr3_aa: CASHYQGGAQYF
cdr3_nt: TGTGCCAGCCACTATCAGGGGGGTGCGCAGTATTTT

d_call: -
clone_size: few
v_call: TRBV12-3/TRBV12-4
j_call: TRBJ1-2
cdr3_aa: CASSFRGGNGYTF
cdr3_nt: TGTGCCAGCAGTTTCCGGGGCGGCAATGGCTACACCTTC

d_call: -
clone_size: -
v_call: TRBV20-1
j_call: TRBJ1-6
cdr3_aa: CSVSGAANSPLHF
cdr3_nt: TGCAGTGTTAGCGGGGCAGCTAATTCACCCCTCCACTTT

d_call: -
clone_size: -
v_call: TRBV7-9
j_call: TRBJ2-1
cdr3_aa: CASSLGRWDGGGDEQFF
cdr3_nt: TGTGCCAGCAGCTTAGGTCGGTGGGACGGCGGTGGGGATGAGCAGTTCTTC

d_call: -
clone_size: few
v_call: TRBV7-2
j_call: TRBJ1-5
cdr3_aa: CAGSLYVDSNQPQHF
cdr3_nt: TGTGCCGGCAGCTTGTATGTGGATAGCAATCAGCCCCAGCATTTT

d_call: TRBD1
clone_size: -
v_call: TRBV24-1
j_call: TRBJ1-2
cdr3_aa: CATSDDRVGGYTF
cdr3_nt: TGTGCCACCAGTGATGACAGGGTAGGAGGCTACACCTTC

d_call: TRBD1
clone_size: few
v_call: TRBV11-1
j_call: TRBJ1-4
cdr3_aa: CASSPGTGVNEKLFF
cdr3_nt: TGTGCCAGCAGCCCTGGGACAGGCGTCAATGAAAAACTGTTTTTT

d_call: -
clone_size: few
v_call: TRBV19
j_call: TRBJ2-1
cdr3_aa: CASSIVPYNEQFF
cdr3_nt: TGTGCCAGTAGTATAGTACCTTACAATGAGCAGTTCTTC

d_call: TRBD1
clone_size: -
v_call: TRBV7-3
j_call: TRBJ1-1
cdr3_aa: CASSLSGGQGFEAFF
cdr3_nt: TGTGCCAGCAGCTTGTCAGGGGGACAGGGATTTGAAGCTTTCTTT

d_call: -
clone_size: many
v_call: TRBV7-2
j_call: TRBJ2-5
cdr3_aa: CASSLVQVETQYF
cdr3_nt: TGTGCCAGCAGCTTAGTGCAGGTGGAGACCCAGTACTTC

d_call: -
clone_size: few
v_call: TRBV7-2
j_call: TRBJ2-1
cdr3_aa: CASSLVLGREQFF
cdr3_nt: TGTGCCAGCAGCTTAGTGCTCGGCAGAGAGCAGTTCTTC

d_call: -
clone_size: -
v_call: TRBV12-5
j_call: TRBJ1-1
cdr3_aa: CASGLDRYEAFF
cdr3_nt: TGTGCTAGTGGTTTGGACAGATATGAAGCTTTCTTT

d_call: TRBD2
clone_size: -
v_call: TRBV28
j_call: TRBJ2-5
cdr3_aa: CASSLLTRLAGEEETQYF
cdr3_nt: TGTGCCAGCAGTCTGTTAACCCGACTAGCGGGTGAAGAAGAGACCCAGTACTTC

d_call: TRBD2
clone_size: many
v_call: TRBV5-5
j_call: TRBJ2-5
cdr3_aa: CASSAGLADNQETQYF
cdr3_nt: TGTGCCAGCAGCGCCGGACTAGCGGACAATCAAGAGACCCAGTACTTC

d_call: TRBD2
clone_size: many
v_call: TRBV7-2
j_call: TRBJ2-7
cdr3_aa: CASSLVLAGGEQYF
cdr3_nt: TGTGCCAGCAGCTTAGTTCTAGCGGGAGGTGAGCAGTACTTC

d_call: -
clone_size: few
v_call: TRBV7-9
j_call: TRBJ1-1
cdr3_aa: CASSLGRPNTEAFF
cdr3_nt: TGTGCCAGCAGCTTGGGGAGACCGAACACTGAAGCTTTCTTT

d_call: TRBD2
clone_size: -
v_call: TRBV9
j_call: TRBJ2-3
cdr3_aa: CASSARSSGRTDTQYF
cdr3_nt: TGTGCCAGCAGCGCCCGTTCTAGCGGCCGCACAGATACGCAGTATTTT

d_call: -
clone_size: -
v_call: TRBV25-1
j_call: TRBJ1-4
cdr3_aa: CASSSTIWGAGEKLFF
cdr3_nt: TGTGCCAGCAGTAGTACAATATGGGGGGCAGGTGAAAAACTGTTTTTT

d_call: TRBD2
clone_size: few
v_call: TRBV7-2
j_call: TRBJ2-7
cdr3_aa: CASSIAGGGAYEQYF
cdr3_nt: TGTGCCAGCAGCATCGCGGGGGGGGGCGCCTACGAGCAGTACTTC

d_call: -
clone_size: -
v_call: TRBV7-3
j_call: TRBJ2-1
cdr3_aa: CASSLFPAEGNEQFF
cdr3_nt: TGTGCCAGCAGCTTGTTCCCCGCAGAGGGCAATGAGCAGTTCTTC

d_call: TRBD1
clone_size: -
v_call: TRBV3-1
j_call: TRBJ1-4
cdr3_aa: CASSQRGQDLWGEKLFF
cdr3_nt: TGTGCCAGCAGCCAAAGAGGACAGGACCTATGGGGGGAAAAACTGTTTTTT